Below are 23 T cell receptor beta chains sequenced from a single sample in a study of T-cell reconstitution after alpha-beta-depleted transplantation in children. TCRbeta library construction was performed incorporating unique molecular identifiers. TCRdb ran MiXCR on the PCR reads and lists one entry per CDR3 protein. Of around 120,000 distinct CDR3 sequences in the sample, more than 20% are singletons; the top ten hold over 9.5%. Specimen: PBMCs, mostly from graft donor cells, collected 180 days after TCRalphabeta/CD19-depleted stem cell transplant. These receptors were obtained from a male patient between 2 and 9 years old who had a stem cell transplant for chronic granulomatous disease, so the T cells may come from the graft donor.

This clonotype has a count of ten or more. The V gene is TRBV9, the J gene TRBJ2-1, with TRBD1 matching over 7 bases. After removal of 6 bases from V and 4 bases from J, the junction contained 10 bases not matched to a gene. Germline V CDR1 and CDR2: SGDLS, YYNGEE. CDR3 size: 15 residues. CDR3 DNA: TGTGCCAGCAATCCGAGGGGGCAGGGGTACAATGAGCAGTTCTTC. This gives the protein CASNPRGQGYNEQFF.

A few counts support this clonotype. The rearrangement joins TRBV28 to TRBJ2-3; D gene uncertain. This CDR3 is 13 amino acids long. Looked up from germline, CDR1 is MDHEN and CDR2 is SYDVKM. Trimming cost V 6 bases and J 3 bases, with 10 bases left between them. CDR3 in amino acids: CASSLLQTDTQYF. The CDR3 nucleotides are TGTGCCAGCAGCCTCTTACAGACAGATACGCAGTATTTT.

This clonotype was seen more than once but under ten times. The rearrangement joins TRBV12-3 or TRBV12-4 to TRBJ1-1; unclear D gene. Deletions cut 1 base from V and 6 bases from J, with 12 bases between. The CDR3 consists of 14 residues. CDR3 bases: TGTGCCAGCAGTTTAGAATCAGTCCGGGCTGAAGCTTTCTTT. Amino acid sequence: CASSLESVRAEAFF.

At least ten counts were recorded for this clonotype. The chain links TRBV5-1 to TRBJ2-7; 9 bases fit TRBD1. CDR1 and CDR2 (germline): SGHRS, YFSETQ. This CDR3 is built from 16 residues. Trimming took 7 bases from V and 0 from J; bases not matched to a gene: 11. The CDR3: CASRAPGTGPSYEQYF. For the CDR3, the DNA is TGCGCCAGCCGAGCCCCCGGGACAGGGCCCTCCTACGAGCAGTACTTC.

This clonotype was found many times. V and J are TRBV20-1 and TRBJ1-6; tentatively, D is TRBD1 (5 bases). V shed 0 bases and J shed 0 bases, with 12 bases lying between them. Germline CDR1 DFQATT, CDR2 SNEGSKA (reference sequence). CDR3 length equals 17 residues. The CDR3 nucleotides are TGCAGTGCTAGAGATGTAGGGGCCCTCTCCTATAATTCACCCCTCCACTTT. Its protein is CSARDVGALSYNSPLHF.

In its sample, this clonotype was seen a few times. The chain is built from TRBV5-1 and TRBJ2-5; D is undetermined. Per germline, CDR1 SGHRS and CDR2 YFSETQ. CDR3 length: 15 residues. Deletions cut 1 base from V and 4 bases from J, with 14 bases between. For the CDR3, the DNA is TGCGCCAGCAGCTTGCCCGGTTCCATAGGAGAGACCCAGTACTTC. Protein: CASSLPGSIGETQYF.

The V and J genes are TRBV7-2 and TRBJ2-3, with no clear D. Germline CDR1 SGHTA, CDR2 FQGNSA. V lost 5 bases and J lost 6, with 9 bases in between. The CDR3 spans 12 residues. CDR3 nucleotides: TGTGCCAGCAGCCCGTACGCGGATACGCAGTATTTT. As protein: CASSPYADTQYF.

This chain connects TRBV12-3 or TRBV12-4 to TRBJ2-7, with D perhaps being TRBD1 or TRBD2 (5 bases each). With 4 bases removed from V and 1 base from J, the gap between germline ends came to 11 bases. CDR3 length equals 14 residues. The CDR3 loop is CASSSGTVSYEQYF. The CDR3 DNA is TGTGCCAGCAGTTCCGGGACGGTATCCTACGAGCAGTACTTC.

The rearrangement uses TRBV5-1 and TRBJ2-4; 10 bases fit TRBD1. Germline V gene lookup returns CDR1 SGHRS and CDR2 YFSETQ. V lost 4 bases to trimming and J lost 3 bases; unmatched junction nucleotides: 7. CDR3 length equals 16 residues. In nucleotides, the CDR3 is TGCGCCAGCAGCGGCCGGGACAGGGGTGGCAAAAACATTCAGTACTTC. It is translated as CASSGRDRGGKNIQYF.

This clonotype has at least ten counts. CDR3 in DNA: TGTGCCAGCAGCCACCTGGGACAGGGTAACTATGGCTACACCTTC. Protein: CASSHLGQGNYGYTF. This chain joins TRBV3-1 and TRBJ1-2; 9 nucleotides line up with TRBD1. The CDR3 covers 15 residues. From germline, CDR1 is LGHDT and CDR2 YNNKEL (reference sequence). V lost 3 bases, J lost 1 base, and 3 bases stayed unmatched.

The chain is built from TRBV4-3 and TRBJ2-1; D tentatively reads TRBD1 or TRBD2 (5 bases each). The CDR3 has 16 residues. Between the trimmed V and J ends, which lost 1 base and 5 bases, there was a span of 15 bases. Germline CDR1 reads LGHNA; CDR2 reads YSLEER. As DNA, the CDR3 is TGCGCCAGCAGCCAAGGCGAGTGGGGGATTAACAATGAGCAGTTCTTC. It is translated as CASSQGEWGINNEQFF.

This chain uses TRBV4-2 with TRBJ2-2; D tentatively fits TRBD1 or TRBD2 (6 bases each). The CDR3 has 16 residues. The germline V and J ends were trimmed by 3 bases and 0 bases, with 11 bases remaining between them. Germline loops: CDR1 LGHNA, CDR2 YNFKEQ. The CDR3 sequence: CASSHKGGANTGELFF. The CDR3 coding sequence is TGTGCCAGCAGCCACAAGGGGGGAGCGAACACCGGGGAGCTGTTTTTT.

The chain has TRBV29-1 and TRBJ1-1, with D perhaps matching TRBD1 (5 bases). This CDR3 has 14 residues. The germline CDR1 and CDR2 sequences are SQVTM and ANQGSEA. Trimming took 1 base from V and 4 from J, leaving 13 bases between them. CDR3 bases: TGCAGCGTTGAAGTCCTGGGGGGGTCCACTGAAGCTTTCTTT. Its protein product is CSVEVLGGSTEAFF.

This clonotype was counted ten times or more. The genes are TRBV28 and TRBJ1-3; tentatively, D is TRBD1 (6 bases). The CDR3 has 14 residues. Germline V gene sequence: CDR1 MDHEN, CDR2 SYDVKM. The V end lost 3 bases, the J end lost 1 base, and 7 bases lay between the germline ends. CDR3 in amino acids: CASSFGQSGNTIYF. CDR3 bases: TGTGCCAGCAGTTTCGGACAGTCTGGAAACACCATATATTTT.

This clonotype was counted a few times. The chain employs TRBV20-1 and TRBJ1-1, with D maybe TRBD1 (5 bases). The germline V and J ends were trimmed by 0 bases and 1 base, with 12 bases remaining between them. In germline, CDR1 is DFQATT, CDR2 SNEGSKA (reference sequence). This CDR3 comprises 15 residues. For the CDR3, the DNA is TGCAGTGCTAGAGATTTAGCCGGGGGGAACACTGAAGCTTTCTTT. Translation: CSARDLAGGNTEAFF.

This chain connects TRBV5-1 to TRBJ2-7, with D tentatively TRBD1 (6 bases). The CDR3 runs 16 residues. Germline assignment: CDR1 SGHRS and CDR2 YFSETQ. V was cut by 3 bases and J by 0 bases, with 16 bases left in between. The CDR3 DNA sequence: TGCGCCAGCAGCTATTCCCACCAGGGGAACTCCTACGAGCAGTACTTC. Its translation is CASSYSHQGNSYEQYF.

The chain combines TRBV4-1 with TRBJ1-2; TRBD1 agrees at 8 bases. The germline gives CDR1 MGHRA, CDR2 YSYEKL. J gave up 2 bases and V 1 base, and 3 bases lay outside the gene matches. The CDR3 has 15 amino acids. The CDR3 DNA sequence: TGCGCCAGCAGCCAAGTTCAGGGGGCCAACTATGGCTACACCTTC. Translating it yields CASSQVQGANYGYTF.

There are a few counts of this clonotype. This rearrangement joins TRBV12-3 or TRBV12-4 to TRBJ2-3; TRBD2 matches at 9 bases. This CDR3 has 16 residues. V lost 6 bases and J lost 4; bases outside the gene matches: 11. The CDR3 region is CASRPDERGAPDTQYF. The CDR3 DNA reads TGTGCCAGCAGGCCGGATGAGCGGGGGGCCCCAGATACGCAGTATTTT.

A few counts support this clonotype. This chain joins TRBV20-1 and TRBJ2-7; TRBD1 matches at 8 bases. This CDR3 is 13 amino acids long. After removal of 5 bases from V and 1 base from J, the junction contained 4 bases not matched to a gene. Germline V lookup: CDR1 DFQATT, CDR2 SNEGSKA (reference sequence). CDR3 DNA: TGCAGTGCTTCTCGGACAGGGTCCTACGAGCAGTACTTC. Its translation is CSASRTGSYEQYF.

There are many counts of this clonotype. CDR3 coding DNA: TGCAGCGTTGACCACACAGATACGCAGTATTTT. It encodes CSVDHTDTQYF. This chain joins TRBV29-1 and TRBJ2-3; D not resolved. V was clipped by 3 bases and J by 2 bases, with 3 bases between them. The CDR3 length is 11 residues. Germline values: CDR1 SQVTM, CDR2 ANQGSEA.

This clonotype occurred many times. The CDR3 nucleotides read TGCAGTGCTAGAGCCTCCGGGACTAGCGGGCAGAACACCGGGGAGCTGTTTTTT. Translating it yields CSARASGTSGQNTGELFF. This chain links TRBV20-1 with TRBJ2-2; the match to TRBD2 covers 12 bases. Germline CDR1 and CDR2: DFQATT and SNEGSKA (reference sequence). V lost 1 base, J lost 1 base, and 7 bases stayed unmatched. The CDR3 covers 18 residues.

CDR3 in DNA: TGCAGTGCTGCCTCCAGGGGGGATACGCAGTATTTT. Amino acid sequence: CSAASRGDTQYF. The J gene is TRBJ2-3, the V gene TRBV20-1; TRBD1 matches at 7 bases. The CDR3 totals 12 residues. Germline V gene lookup returns CDR1 DFQATT and CDR2 SNEGSKA (reference sequence). V shed 5 bases and J 6 bases; nucleotides not matched to a gene: 5.

This chain uses TRBV20-1 with TRBJ2-1; perhaps TRBD1 as D (5 bases). V lost 1 base and J lost 0, with 16 bases in between. This CDR3 spans 17 amino acids. CDR1 is DFQATT and CDR2 is SNEGSKA in the germline V gene (reference sequence). The DNA of the CDR3 is TGCAGTGCTAGAGGCTTTCCCGGACATAGCTCCTACAATGAGCAGTTCTTC. Encoded protein: CSARGFPGHSSYNEQFF.